This note documents a single T cell receptor (beta chain) sequence. Its antigen remains unidentified. The sample belongs to a study of cytomegalovirus exposure and HLA in healthy donors. The PCR employed 60 Vbeta primers together with 13 Jbeta primers. Authors' data handling: Later analysis identified tens of millions of unique TCR beta chains, about 10 million shared. Assay used: immunoSEQ multiplex PCR; TCRdb lists only in-frame clones, some missing. V and J calls plus clone size are reproduced from that table; the DNA served to infer D and trimming. This sample has 130,000 to 150,000 clones, with approximately 78% found just once. Germline-derived CDR1 and CDR2 are WNHNN and SYGVQD (reference sequence). The V end lost 1 base, the J end lost 3 bases, and 6 bases lay between the germline ends. The CDR3 has 13 residues. Overall study results and limits: In a later analysis, donors in an Asian-associated ancestry cluster reportedly had fewer N-insertions in productive TCRs than the cohort mean. Whilst most TCR sequences proved rare, a subset of public TCRs occurred across many donors. Being productive about 87% or about 30% of the time was typical of most TCR beta V segments in an earlier analysis.

This receptor was obtained from a woman between 18 and 29 years old in good health and CMV-seropositive. Specimen: PBMCs. This sequence joins TRBV10-1 and TRBJ1-1; D call uncertain. CDR3 DNA: TGCGCCAGCAGTGAGTTGGCCTACACTGAAGCTTTCTTT. As protein: CASSELAYTEAFF.